The rows below give T cell receptor beta chains drawn from one sample of a study of T cells in Graves' hyperthyroidism and ophthalmopathy. Each CDR3 protein is one row after TCRdb ran MiXCR on the multiplex PCR reads. Found here are roughly 350,000 distinct CDR3 sequences, approximately 14% of them singletons; the top ten hold around 24%. Sequenced sample: blood. These receptors were obtained from a woman aged 25 to 39 with Graves' hyperthyroidism. Each CDR3 is given with its conserved first and last residue. Each record gives: D gene, V gene, clone size, J gene, CDR3 DNA, CDR3 protein. The D gene is left open where the match is weak. Expanded clones are given a class, and other clones once, few, many or no size at all.

d_call: .; v_call: TRBV7-2; clone_size: .; j_call: TRBJ1-1; cdr3_nt: TGTGCCAGCAGCTTAGGGATCGGTGCTGAAGCTTCCTTT; cdr3_aa: CASSLGIGAEASF
d_call: .; v_call: TRBV20-1; clone_size: .; j_call: TRBJ2-6; cdr3_nt: TGCAGTGCCACGGGATCGGGCCTTGGGGCCAACGTCCTGACTTTC; cdr3_aa: CSATGSGLGANVLTF
d_call: TRBD1; v_call: TRBV12-3/TRBV12-4; clone_size: few; j_call: TRBJ2-2; cdr3_nt: TGTGCCAGCAGCCAACTGGGACAGGGGAACACCGGGGAGCTGTTTTTT; cdr3_aa: CASSQLGQGNTGELFF
d_call: TRBD2; v_call: TRBV30; clone_size: .; j_call: TRBJ2-1; cdr3_nt: TGTGCCTGCCCACCGACTAGCGGAACTAACAATGAGCAGTTCTTC; cdr3_aa: CACPPTSGTNNEQFF
d_call: TRBD2; v_call: TRBV30; clone_size: .; j_call: TRBJ2-2; cdr3_nt: TGTGCCTGGATTAAATCACTAGCGTCCGGGGAGCTGTTTTTT; cdr3_aa: CAWIKSLASGELFF
d_call: .; v_call: TRBV6-1; clone_size: few; j_call: TRBJ1-1; cdr3_nt: TGTGCCAGCAGTGAGGACACTTGGGGGAACACTGAAGCTTTCTTT; cdr3_aa: CASSEDTWGNTEAFF
d_call: .; v_call: TRBV11-2; clone_size: many; j_call: TRBJ2-1; cdr3_nt: TGTGCCAGCAGCTTACTCCCGACTATACATGAGCAGTTCTTC; cdr3_aa: CASSLLPTIHEQFF
d_call: .; v_call: TRBV7-2; clone_size: many; j_call: TRBJ2-4; cdr3_nt: TGTGCCAGCAGTGGGGTCCTTGAACTAGCCAAAAACATTCAGTACTTC; cdr3_aa: CASSGVLELAKNIQYF
d_call: .; v_call: TRBV20-1; clone_size: few; j_call: TRBJ2-7; cdr3_nt: TGCAGTGCTTGGGGCGAGGTTGTCAACGAGCAGTACTTC; cdr3_aa: CSAWGEVVNEQYF
d_call: .; v_call: TRBV7-2; clone_size: many; j_call: TRBJ1-2; cdr3_nt: TGTGCCAGCAGTCAGGGTAGATGGTATGGCTACACCTTC; cdr3_aa: CASSQGRWYGYTF
d_call: .; v_call: TRBV7-9; clone_size: few; j_call: TRBJ2-2; cdr3_nt: TGTGCCAGCAGCTCGGACCGTTCCTTGGGGGAGCTGTTTTTT; cdr3_aa: CASSSDRSLGELFF
d_call: .; v_call: TRBV6-2/TRBV6-3; clone_size: many; j_call: TRBJ1-3; cdr3_nt: TGTGCCAGCAGACCGGTCGGTTTTTCGGACCCTGGAAACACCATATATTTT; cdr3_aa: CASRPVGFSDPGNTIYF
d_call: .; v_call: TRBV6-2/TRBV6-3; clone_size: few; j_call: TRBJ1-1; cdr3_nt: TGTGCCAGCAGTGTCGCTGAGAACACTGAAGCTTTCTTT; cdr3_aa: CASSVAENTEAFF
d_call: TRBD2; v_call: TRBV6-1; clone_size: .; j_call: TRBJ2-3; cdr3_nt: TGTGCCAGCAGTGAGGCGGGAGGGGCCACAGATACGCAGTATTTT; cdr3_aa: CASSEAGGATDTQYF
d_call: .; v_call: TRBV11-2; clone_size: many; j_call: TRBJ2-7; cdr3_nt: TGTGCCAGCACCCCCGTGGGGCACTACGAGCAGTACTTC; cdr3_aa: CASTPVGHYEQYF
d_call: .; v_call: TRBV18; clone_size: .; j_call: TRBJ2-7; cdr3_nt: TGTGCCAGCTCACCTTCTCTTGACCGCACCTACGAGCAGTACTTC; cdr3_aa: CASSPSLDRTYEQYF
d_call: .; v_call: TRBV11-3; clone_size: many; j_call: TRBJ2-2; cdr3_nt: TGTGCCAGCAGCTTCGGACAAGACACCGGGGAGCTGTTTTTT; cdr3_aa: CASSFGQDTGELFF
d_call: .; v_call: TRBV30; clone_size: .; j_call: TRBJ1-1; cdr3_nt: TGTGCCGGCCTGGGGGGCACTAGGGACACTGAAGCTTTCTTT; cdr3_aa: CAGLGGTRDTEAFF
d_call: TRBD1; v_call: TRBV6-5; clone_size: .; j_call: TRBJ2-2; cdr3_nt: TGTGCCAGCAGTTTATCCGGGACAGGGGGTGTCGGGGAGCTGTTTTTT; cdr3_aa: CASSLSGTGGVGELFF
d_call: TRBD2; v_call: TRBV2; clone_size: .; j_call: TRBJ2-1; cdr3_nt: TGTGCCGGCAAGCTCAGCGGGAGGCTCAGTGAGCAGTTCTTC; cdr3_aa: CAGKLSGRLSEQFF
d_call: .; v_call: TRBV15; clone_size: many; j_call: TRBJ2-5; cdr3_nt: TGTGCCACCAGCAGAGATTCAACCCTCCAAGAGACCCAGTACTTC; cdr3_aa: CATSRDSTLQETQYF
d_call: TRBD1; v_call: TRBV7-9; clone_size: many; j_call: TRBJ2-7; cdr3_nt: TGTGCCAGCAGCCCGGCCGGACAGGGGTGGAGTGAGCAGTACTTC; cdr3_aa: CASSPAGQGWSEQYF
d_call: .; v_call: TRBV2; clone_size: .; j_call: TRBJ1-5; cdr3_nt: TGTGCCAGCAGTGAGGAGGGCAGTACCAATCAGCCCCAGCATTTT; cdr3_aa: CASSEEGSTNQPQHF
d_call: .; v_call: TRBV20-1; clone_size: few; j_call: TRBJ2-3; cdr3_nt: TGCAGTGCTGCCGACATATCCACAGATACGCAGTATTTT; cdr3_aa: CSAADISTDTQYF
d_call: .; v_call: TRBV7-2; clone_size: .; j_call: TRBJ1-5; cdr3_nt: TGTGCCAGCAGCTCTGAAAGGGGTAGCAATCAGCCCCAGCATTTT; cdr3_aa: CASSSERGSNQPQHF
d_call: TRBD1; v_call: TRBV20-1; clone_size: many; j_call: TRBJ1-6; cdr3_nt: TGCAGTGCTCCCGGGACAGGGGCTTCACCCCTCCACTTT; cdr3_aa: CSAPGTGASPLHF
d_call: .; v_call: TRBV7-9; clone_size: many; j_call: TRBJ2-3; cdr3_nt: TGTGCCAGCAGCCGACTAGACGGAGGGCCATGGACAGATACGCAGTATTTT; cdr3_aa: CASSRLDGGPWTDTQYF
d_call: TRBD1; v_call: TRBV7-9; clone_size: few; j_call: TRBJ2-4; cdr3_nt: TGTGCCAGCACCAAACAGGGGACCGGGGCCAAAAACATTCAGTACTTC; cdr3_aa: CASTKQGTGAKNIQYF
d_call: .; v_call: TRBV12-3/TRBV12-4; clone_size: .; j_call: TRBJ1-3; cdr3_nt: TGTGCCAGCGGTCCCACGGGGCAGGGAAACACCATATATTTT; cdr3_aa: CASGPTGQGNTIYF
d_call: TRBD2; v_call: TRBV20-1; clone_size: few; j_call: TRBJ2-3; cdr3_nt: TGCAGTGCTGCCACCGGGACTAGTGAAACCTCAGATACGCAGTATTTT; cdr3_aa: CSAATGTSETSDTQYF
d_call: .; v_call: TRBV9; clone_size: few; j_call: TRBJ1-2; cdr3_nt: TGTGCCAGCAGCGTACAAGGATATGGCTACACCTTC; cdr3_aa: CASSVQGYGYTF
d_call: TRBD1; v_call: TRBV12-3/TRBV12-4; clone_size: many; j_call: TRBJ2-7; cdr3_nt: TGTGCCAGCAGTCTCAGACAGGGCGACGAGCAGTACTTC; cdr3_aa: CASSLRQGDEQYF
d_call: .; v_call: TRBV11-2; clone_size: many; j_call: TRBJ1-1; cdr3_nt: TGTGCCAGCAGCTTAACGCGGGGCAGGACTGAAGCTTTCTTT; cdr3_aa: CASSLTRGRTEAFF
d_call: .; v_call: TRBV12-3/TRBV12-4; clone_size: few; j_call: TRBJ1-5; cdr3_nt: TGTGCCAGCAGTTTAGGAAGGTCTCTCGGGCAGCCCCAGCATTTT; cdr3_aa: CASSLGRSLGQPQHF
d_call: .; v_call: TRBV2; clone_size: many; j_call: TRBJ2-7; cdr3_nt: TGTGCCAGCAGAGCCGGGACCCGATACGAGCAGTACTTC; cdr3_aa: CASRAGTRYEQYF
d_call: TRBD1; v_call: TRBV20-1; clone_size: few; j_call: TRBJ2-7; cdr3_nt: TGCAGTGCTAGACGCGACAGGGCCTCGGAGCAGTACTTC; cdr3_aa: CSARRDRASEQYF
d_call: .; v_call: TRBV6-1; clone_size: .; j_call: TRBJ2-1; cdr3_nt: TGTGCCAGCAGCGATTACGATGAGCAGTTCTTC; cdr3_aa: CASSDYDEQFF
d_call: .; v_call: TRBV5-6; clone_size: many; j_call: TRBJ2-5; cdr3_nt: TGTGCCAGCAGCTCGGCAGGAGGCGGAGAAGAGACCCAGTACTTC; cdr3_aa: CASSSAGGGEETQYF
d_call: .; v_call: TRBV11-2; clone_size: .; j_call: TRBJ2-3; cdr3_nt: TGTGCCAGCAGCTTAGATGCGGGCACAGATACGCAGTATTTT; cdr3_aa: CASSLDAGTDTQYF
d_call: .; v_call: TRBV4-1; clone_size: few; j_call: TRBJ1-1; cdr3_nt: TGCGCCAGCAGCCAAGAACGCGGCACCACTGAAGCTTTCTTT; cdr3_aa: CASSQERGTTEAFF
d_call: TRBD1; v_call: TRBV27; clone_size: few; j_call: TRBJ2-5; cdr3_nt: TGTGCCCGCAGTTTGCGGAGGAGGACAGGATTAGAGACCCAGTACTTC; cdr3_aa: CARSLRRRTGLETQYF
d_call: .; v_call: TRBV20-1; clone_size: few; j_call: TRBJ2-2; cdr3_nt: TGCAGTGCTAGAGATCCATCGGGAGCGAACACCGGGGAGCTGTTTTTT; cdr3_aa: CSARDPSGANTGELFF